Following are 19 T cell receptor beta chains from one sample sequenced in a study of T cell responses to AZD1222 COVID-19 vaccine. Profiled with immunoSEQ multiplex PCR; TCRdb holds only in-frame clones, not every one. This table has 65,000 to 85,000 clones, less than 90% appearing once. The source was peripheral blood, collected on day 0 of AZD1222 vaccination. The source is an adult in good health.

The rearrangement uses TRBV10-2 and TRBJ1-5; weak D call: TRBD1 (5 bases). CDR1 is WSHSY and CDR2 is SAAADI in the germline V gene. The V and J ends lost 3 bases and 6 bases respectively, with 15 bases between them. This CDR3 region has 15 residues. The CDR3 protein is CASSERSGSGQPQHF. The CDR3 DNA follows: TGCGCCAGCAGTGAAAGGTCAGGGAGCGGTCAGCCCCAGCATTTT.

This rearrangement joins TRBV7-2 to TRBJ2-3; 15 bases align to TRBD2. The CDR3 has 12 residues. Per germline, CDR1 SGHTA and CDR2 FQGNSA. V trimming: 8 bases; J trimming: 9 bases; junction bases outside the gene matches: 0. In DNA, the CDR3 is TGTGCCAGCGGGACTAGCGGGGGGACGCAGTATTTT. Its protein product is CASGTSGGTQYF.

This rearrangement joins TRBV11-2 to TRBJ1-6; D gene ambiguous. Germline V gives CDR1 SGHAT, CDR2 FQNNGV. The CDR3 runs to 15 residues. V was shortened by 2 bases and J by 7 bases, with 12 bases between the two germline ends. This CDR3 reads CASSLKAGGNSPLHF. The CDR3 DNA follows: TGTGCCAGCAGCTTAAAAGCGGGCGGGAATTCACCCCTCCACTTT.

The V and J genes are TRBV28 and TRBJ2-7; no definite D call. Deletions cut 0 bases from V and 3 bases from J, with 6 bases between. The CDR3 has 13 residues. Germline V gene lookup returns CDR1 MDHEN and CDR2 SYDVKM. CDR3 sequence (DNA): TGTGCCAGCAGTTTATGGAAAGACTACGAGCAGTACTTC. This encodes CASSLWKDYEQYF. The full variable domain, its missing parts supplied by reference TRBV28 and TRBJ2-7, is DVKVTQSSRYLVKRTGEKVFLECVQDMDHENMFWYRQDPGLGLRLIYFSYDVKMKEKGDIPEGYSVSREKKERFSLILESASTNQTSMYLCASSLWKDYEQYFGPGTRLTVT.

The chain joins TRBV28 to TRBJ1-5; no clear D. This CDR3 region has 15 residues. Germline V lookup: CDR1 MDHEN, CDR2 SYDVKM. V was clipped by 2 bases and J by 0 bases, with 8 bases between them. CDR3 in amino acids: CASSLTGYSNQPQHF. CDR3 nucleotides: TGTGCCAGCAGTTTAACGGGATATAGCAATCAGCCCCAGCATTTT. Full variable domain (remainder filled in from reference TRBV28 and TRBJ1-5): DVKVTQSSRYLVKRTGEKVFLECVQDMDHENMFWYRQDPGLGLRLIYFSYDVKMKEKGDIPEGYSVSREKKERFSLILESASTNQTSMYLCASSLTGYSNQPQHFGDGTRLSIL.

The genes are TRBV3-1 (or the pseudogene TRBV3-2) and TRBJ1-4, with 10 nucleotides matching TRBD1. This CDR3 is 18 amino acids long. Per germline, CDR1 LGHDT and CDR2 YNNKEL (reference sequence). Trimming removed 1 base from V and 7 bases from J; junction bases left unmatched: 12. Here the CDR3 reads CASSQVFETGGFSEKLFF. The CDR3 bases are TGTGCCAGCAGCCAAGTATTTGAGACAGGGGGCTTCTCTGAAAAACTGTTTTTT.

CDR3 sequence: CASSVGNPQQGYNEQFF. CDR3 DNA: TGTGCCAGCAGCGTAGGCAACCCCCAACAGGGATACAATGAGCAGTTCTTC. V and J are TRBV9 and TRBJ2-1; TRBD1 might be the D (6 bases). The V gene's germline CDR1 is SGDLS and CDR2 YYNGEE. The length of the CDR3 is 17 residues. The V end lost 0 bases, the J end lost 4 bases, and 17 bases lay between the germline ends.

This CDR3 reads CASSRSYEQYF. DNA for the CDR3: TGTGCCAGCAGCCGTTCCTACGAGCAGTACTTC. The chain recombines TRBV4-2 with TRBJ2-7; no clear D gene. Looked up from germline, CDR1 is LGHNA and CDR2 is YNFKEQ. This CDR3 spans 11 amino acids. The V end lost 4 bases, the J end lost 1 base, and 2 bases lay between the germline ends.

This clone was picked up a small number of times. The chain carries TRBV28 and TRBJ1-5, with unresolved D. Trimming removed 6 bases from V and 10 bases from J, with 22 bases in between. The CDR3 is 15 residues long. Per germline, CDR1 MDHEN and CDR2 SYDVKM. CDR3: CASRPHGSISAPQHF. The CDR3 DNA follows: TGTGCCAGCAGACCGCATGGCAGTATATCTGCCCCCCAGCATTTT.

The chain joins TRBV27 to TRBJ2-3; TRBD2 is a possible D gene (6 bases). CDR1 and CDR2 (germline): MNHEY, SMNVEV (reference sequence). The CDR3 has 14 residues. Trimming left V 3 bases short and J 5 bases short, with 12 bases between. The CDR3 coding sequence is TGTGCCAGCAGTTTGACTAGAAGGGGAGATACGCAGTATTTT. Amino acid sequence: CASSLTRRGDTQYF.

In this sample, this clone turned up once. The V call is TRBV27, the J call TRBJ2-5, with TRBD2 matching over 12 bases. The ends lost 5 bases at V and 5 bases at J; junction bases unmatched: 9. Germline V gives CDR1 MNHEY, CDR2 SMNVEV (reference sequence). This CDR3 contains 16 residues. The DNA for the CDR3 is TGTGCCAGCAGTCACCTTGAGACTAGCGGGGGTGAGACCCAGTACTTC. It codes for CASSHLETSGGETQYF.

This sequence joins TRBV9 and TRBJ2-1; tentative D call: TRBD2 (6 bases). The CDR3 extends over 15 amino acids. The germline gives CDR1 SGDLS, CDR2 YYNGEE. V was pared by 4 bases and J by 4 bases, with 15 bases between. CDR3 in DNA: TGTGCCAGCAGCCCTGGCGGGGCGGAGTACAATGAGCAGTTCTTC. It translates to CASSPGGAEYNEQFF.

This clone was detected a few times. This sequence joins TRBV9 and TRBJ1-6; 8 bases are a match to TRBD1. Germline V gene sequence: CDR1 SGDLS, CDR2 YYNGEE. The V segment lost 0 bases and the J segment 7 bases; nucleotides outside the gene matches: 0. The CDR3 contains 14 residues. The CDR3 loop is CASSVGTGNSPLHF. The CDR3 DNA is TGTGCCAGCAGCGTAGGGACAGGGAATTCACCCCTCCACTTT.

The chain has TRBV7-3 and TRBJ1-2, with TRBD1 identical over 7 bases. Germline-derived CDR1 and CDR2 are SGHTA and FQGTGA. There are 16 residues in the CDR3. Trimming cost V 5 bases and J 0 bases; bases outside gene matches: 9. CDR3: CASSPNPGQPNYGYTF. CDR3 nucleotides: TGTGCCAGCAGCCCGAACCCGGGACAGCCTAACTATGGCTACACCTTC.

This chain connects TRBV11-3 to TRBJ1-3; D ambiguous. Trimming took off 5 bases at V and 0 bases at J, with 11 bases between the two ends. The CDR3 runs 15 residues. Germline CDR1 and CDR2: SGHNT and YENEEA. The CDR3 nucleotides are TGTGCCAGCAGCCGTGGAGGGAGCTCTGGAAACACCATATATTTT. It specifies CASSRGGSSGNTIYF.

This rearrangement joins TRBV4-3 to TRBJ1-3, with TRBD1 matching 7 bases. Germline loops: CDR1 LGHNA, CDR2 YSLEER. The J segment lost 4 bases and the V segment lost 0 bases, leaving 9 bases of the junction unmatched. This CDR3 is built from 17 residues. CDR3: CASSQDGPTGYGNTIYF. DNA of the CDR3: TGCGCCAGCAGCCAAGACGGCCCGACAGGGTACGGAAACACCATATATTTT.

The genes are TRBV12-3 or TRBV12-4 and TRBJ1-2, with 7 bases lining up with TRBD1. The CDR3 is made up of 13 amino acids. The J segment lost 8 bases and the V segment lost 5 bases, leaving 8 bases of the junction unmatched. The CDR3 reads CASSNEGARGYTF. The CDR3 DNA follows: TGTGCCAGCAGTAATGAGGGGGCGCGGGGCTACACCTTC.

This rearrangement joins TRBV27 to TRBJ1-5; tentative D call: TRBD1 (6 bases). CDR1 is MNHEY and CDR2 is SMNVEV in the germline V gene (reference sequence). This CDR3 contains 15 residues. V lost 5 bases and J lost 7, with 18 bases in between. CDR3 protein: CASSPGQSAWQPQHF. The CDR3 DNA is TGTGCCAGCAGTCCTGGACAGAGCGCTTGGCAGCCCCAGCATTTT.

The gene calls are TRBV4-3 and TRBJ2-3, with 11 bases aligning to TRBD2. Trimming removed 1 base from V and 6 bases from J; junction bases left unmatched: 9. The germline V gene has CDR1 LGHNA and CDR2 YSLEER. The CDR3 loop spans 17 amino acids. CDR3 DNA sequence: TGCGCCAGCAGCCAAGTGGGTGGAACTAGCGGGAGTGATACGCAGTATTTT. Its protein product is CASSQVGGTSGSDTQYF.